The text below deals with one T cell receptor (beta chain). This sample was taken from a study of CD8 T cells in ankylosing spondylitis. As the method for making TCR beta libraries, quantitative 5'-RACE with molecular barcodes was used. TCRdb redid the calling of the 5' RACE reads with MiXCR, one entry per CDR3 protein. The table records around 90,000 distinct CDR3 sequences, 27% of them present only once. The germline gives CDR1 DFQATT, CDR2 SNEGSKA (reference sequence). The CDR3 is 12 residues long. The V end lost 6 bases, the J end lost 2 bases, and 10 bases lay between the germline ends. The sequence derives from a male donor with ankylosing spondylitis or in good health (not recorded which). The chain has TRBV20-1 and TRBJ2-5; tentative D call: TRBD2 (5 bases). The sequenced sample consisted of blood, either unsorted or a sorted T cell fraction (not recorded which). The CDR3 DNA reads TGCAGTGCCCCAGGCGGGCAAGAGACCCAGTACTTC. Its protein is CSAPGGQETQYF.